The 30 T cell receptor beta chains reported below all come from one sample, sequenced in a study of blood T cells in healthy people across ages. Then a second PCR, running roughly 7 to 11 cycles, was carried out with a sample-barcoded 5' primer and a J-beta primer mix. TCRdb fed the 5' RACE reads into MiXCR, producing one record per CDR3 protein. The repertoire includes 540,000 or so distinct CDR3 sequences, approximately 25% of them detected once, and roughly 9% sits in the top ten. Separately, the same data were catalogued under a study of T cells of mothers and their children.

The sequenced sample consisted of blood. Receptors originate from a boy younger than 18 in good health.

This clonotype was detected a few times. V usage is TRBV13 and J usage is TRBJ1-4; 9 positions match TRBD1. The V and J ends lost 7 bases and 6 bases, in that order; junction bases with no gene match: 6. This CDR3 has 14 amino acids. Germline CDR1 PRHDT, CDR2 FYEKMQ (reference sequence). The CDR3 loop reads CASTGGTGHEKLFF. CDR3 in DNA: TGTGCCAGCACCGGGGGGACAGGGCATGAAAAACTGTTTTTT. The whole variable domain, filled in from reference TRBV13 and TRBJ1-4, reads AAGVIQSPRHLIKEKRETATLKCYPIPRHDTVYWYQQGPGQDPQFLISFYEKMQSDKGSIPDRFSAQQFSDYHSELNMSSLELGDSALYFCASTGGTGHEKLFFGSGTQLSVL.

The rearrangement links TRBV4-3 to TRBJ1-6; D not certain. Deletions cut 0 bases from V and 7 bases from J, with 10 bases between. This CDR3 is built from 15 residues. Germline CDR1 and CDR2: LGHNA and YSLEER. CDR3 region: CASSQDRSVNSPLHF. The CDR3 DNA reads TGCGCCAGCAGCCAAGATCGATCGGTCAATTCACCCCTCCACTTT.

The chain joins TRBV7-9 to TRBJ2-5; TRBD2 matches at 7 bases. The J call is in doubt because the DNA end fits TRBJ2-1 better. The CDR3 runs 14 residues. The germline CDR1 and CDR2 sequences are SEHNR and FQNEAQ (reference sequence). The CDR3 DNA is TGTGCCAGCAGCCGAGGGGCGGGAGCCAATGAGCAGTTCTTC. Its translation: CASSRGAGANEQFF.

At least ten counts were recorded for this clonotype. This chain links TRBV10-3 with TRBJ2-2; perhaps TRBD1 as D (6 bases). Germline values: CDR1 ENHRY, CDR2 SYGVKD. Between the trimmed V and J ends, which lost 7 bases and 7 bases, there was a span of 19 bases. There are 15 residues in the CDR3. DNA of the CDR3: TGTGCCATCACCGTGGGGGCTAGTCGACACGGGGAGCTGTTTTTT. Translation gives CAITVGASRHGELFF.

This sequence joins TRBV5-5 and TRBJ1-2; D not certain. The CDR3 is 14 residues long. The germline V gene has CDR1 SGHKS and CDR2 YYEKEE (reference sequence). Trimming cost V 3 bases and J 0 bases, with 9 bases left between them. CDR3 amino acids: CASSSDTTNYGYTF. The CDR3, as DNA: TGTGCCAGCAGCTCCGACACGACTAACTATGGCTACACCTTC.

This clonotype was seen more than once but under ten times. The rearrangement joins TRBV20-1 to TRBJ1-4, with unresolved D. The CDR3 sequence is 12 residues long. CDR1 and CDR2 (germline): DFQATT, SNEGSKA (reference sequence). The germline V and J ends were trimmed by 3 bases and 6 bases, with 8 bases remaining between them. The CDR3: CSASRGDEKLFF. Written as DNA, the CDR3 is TGCAGTGCTAGCCGTGGTGATGAAAAACTGTTTTTT.

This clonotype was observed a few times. CDR3 residues: CASSRGAQSTEAFF. The DNA of the CDR3 is TGTGCCAGCAGCCGAGGGGCGCAGAGTACTGAAGCTTTCTTT. The chain links TRBV7-9 to TRBJ1-1; tentative D call: TRBD1 (5 bases). The germline gives CDR1 SEHNR, CDR2 FQNEAQ (reference sequence). The V end was cut by 5 bases, the J end by 5 bases, with 15 bases between. The CDR3 extends over 14 amino acids.

CDR3 region: CASRFRTTNEKLFF. The CDR3 DNA reads TGTGCCAGTAGATTCCGGACAACTAATGAAAAACTGTTTTTT. This chain connects TRBV19 to TRBJ1-4; no clear D gene. This CDR3 region has 14 residues. The V end lost 6 bases, the J end lost 0 bases, and 8 bases lay between the germline ends. Germline lookup yields CDR1 LNHDA and CDR2 SQIVND (reference sequence). Full variable domain (missing parts from reference TRBV19 and TRBJ1-4): DGGITQSPKYLFRKEGQNVTLSCEQNLNHDAMYWYRQDPGQGLRLIYYSQIVNDFQKGDIAEGYSVSREKKESFPLTVTSAQKNPTAFYLCASRFRTTNEKLFFGSGTQLSVL.

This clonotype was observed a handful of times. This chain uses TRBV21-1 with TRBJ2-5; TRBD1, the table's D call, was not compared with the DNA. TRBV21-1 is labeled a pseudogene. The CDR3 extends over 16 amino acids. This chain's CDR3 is CASSNTGPGGEETQYF. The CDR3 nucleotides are TGTGCCAGCAGCAACACCGGGCCCGGGGGGGAAGAGACCCAGTACTTC.

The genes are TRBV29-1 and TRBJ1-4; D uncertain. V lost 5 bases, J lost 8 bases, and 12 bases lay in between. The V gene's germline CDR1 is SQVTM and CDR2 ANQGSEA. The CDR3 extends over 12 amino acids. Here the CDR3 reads CSVTSAGEKLFF. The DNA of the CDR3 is TGCAGCGTTACATCTGCGGGCGAAAAACTGTTTTTT.

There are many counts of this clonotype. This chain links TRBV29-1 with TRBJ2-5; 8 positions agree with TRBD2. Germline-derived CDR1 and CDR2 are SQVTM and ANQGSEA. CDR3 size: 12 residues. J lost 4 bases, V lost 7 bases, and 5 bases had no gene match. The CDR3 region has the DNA TGCAGCGCCATTAGCGGGGCAGAGACCCAGTACTTC. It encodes CSAISGAETQYF.

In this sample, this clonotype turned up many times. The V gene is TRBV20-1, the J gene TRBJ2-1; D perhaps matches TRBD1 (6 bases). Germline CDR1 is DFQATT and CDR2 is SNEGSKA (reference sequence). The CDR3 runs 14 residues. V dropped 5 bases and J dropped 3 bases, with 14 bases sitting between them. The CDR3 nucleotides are TGCAGTGCTCAGACAGGAGAGGTCTACAATGAGCAGTTCTTC. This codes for CSAQTGEVYNEQFF.

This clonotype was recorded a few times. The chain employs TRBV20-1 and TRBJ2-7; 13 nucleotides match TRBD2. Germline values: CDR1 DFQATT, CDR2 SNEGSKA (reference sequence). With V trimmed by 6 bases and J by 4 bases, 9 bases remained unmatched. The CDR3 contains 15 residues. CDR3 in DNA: TGCAGTGCCGTCGGACTAGCGGGAGCGGGTTACGAGCAGTACTTC. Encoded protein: CSAVGLAGAGYEQYF.

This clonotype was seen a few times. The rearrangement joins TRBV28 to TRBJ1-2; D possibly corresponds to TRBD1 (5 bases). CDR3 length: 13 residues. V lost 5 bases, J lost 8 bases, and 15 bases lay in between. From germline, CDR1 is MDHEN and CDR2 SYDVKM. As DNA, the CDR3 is TGTGCCAGCAGTCCCACCGGGGCGACGGGCTACACCTTC. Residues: CASSPTGATGYTF.

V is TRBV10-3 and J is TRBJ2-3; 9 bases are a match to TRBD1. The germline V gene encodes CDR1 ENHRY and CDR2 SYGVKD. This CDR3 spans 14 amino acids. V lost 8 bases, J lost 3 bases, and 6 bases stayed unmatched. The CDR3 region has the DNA TGTGCCATCTGGGCGACAGGGGGAACAGATACGCAGTATTTT. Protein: CAIWATGGTDTQYF.

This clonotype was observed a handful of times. The CDR3 DNA sequence: TGCAGTGCTAGAGTAGAGTCTAGCGGGAGGCTTCGCGTAGATACGCAGTATTTT. Protein: CSARVESSGRLRVDTQYF. The rearrangement joins TRBV20-1 to TRBJ2-3, with 11 bases fitting TRBD2. Germline CDR1 is DFQATT and CDR2 is SNEGSKA (reference sequence). J lost 5 bases, V lost 1 base, and 14 bases had no gene match. The CDR3 consists of 18 residues.

CDR3: CSVEDLESGRVSEFF. CDR3 sequence (DNA): TGCAGCGTTGAAGACCTTGAGAGCGGGAGGGTATCAGAGTTCTTC. The chain uses TRBV29-1 and TRBJ2-1; 10 nucleotides align to TRBD2. The CDR3 contains 15 residues. Trimming removed 0 bases from V and 14 bases from J; junction bases left unmatched: 13. The germline gives CDR1 SQVTM, CDR2 ANQGSEA.

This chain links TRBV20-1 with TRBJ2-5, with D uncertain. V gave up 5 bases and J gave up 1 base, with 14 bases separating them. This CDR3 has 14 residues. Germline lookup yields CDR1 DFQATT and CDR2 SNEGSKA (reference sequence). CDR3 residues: CSASGTEFQETQYF. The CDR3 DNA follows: TGCAGTGCTTCGGGCACGGAATTCCAAGAGACCCAGTACTTC.

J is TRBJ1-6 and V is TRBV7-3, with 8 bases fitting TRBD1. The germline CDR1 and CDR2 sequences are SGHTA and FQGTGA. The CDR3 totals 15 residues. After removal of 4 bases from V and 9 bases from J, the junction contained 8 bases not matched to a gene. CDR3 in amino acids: CASSSRTGWGSPLHF. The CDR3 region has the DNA TGTGCCAGCAGCTCACGGACAGGGTGGGGTTCACCCCTCCACTTT.

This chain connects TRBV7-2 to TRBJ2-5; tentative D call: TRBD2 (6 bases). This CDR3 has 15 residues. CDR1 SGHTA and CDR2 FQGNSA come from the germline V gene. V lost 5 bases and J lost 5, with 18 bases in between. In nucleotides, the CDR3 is TGTGCCAGCAGCCCTCGACTAGTTGCCGGGGAGACCCAGTACTTC. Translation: CASSPRLVAGETQYF.

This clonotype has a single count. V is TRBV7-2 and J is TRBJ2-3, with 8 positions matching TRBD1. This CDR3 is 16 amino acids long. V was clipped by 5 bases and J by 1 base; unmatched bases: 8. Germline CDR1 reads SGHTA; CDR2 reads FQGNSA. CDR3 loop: CASSTGQGIGTDTQYF. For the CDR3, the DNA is TGTGCCAGCAGCACAGGACAGGGAATAGGCACAGATACGCAGTATTTT.

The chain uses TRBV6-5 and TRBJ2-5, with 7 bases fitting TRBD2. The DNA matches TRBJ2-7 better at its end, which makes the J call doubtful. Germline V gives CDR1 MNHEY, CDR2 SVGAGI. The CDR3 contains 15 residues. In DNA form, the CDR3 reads TGTGCCAGCAGTTACATCGGCGGGAGCTCCTACGAGCAGTACTTC. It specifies CASSYIGGSSYEQYF.

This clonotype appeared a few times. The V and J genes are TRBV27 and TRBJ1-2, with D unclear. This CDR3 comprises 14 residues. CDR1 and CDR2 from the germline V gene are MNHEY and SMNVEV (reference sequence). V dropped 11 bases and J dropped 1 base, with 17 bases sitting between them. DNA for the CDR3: TGTGCCTCATCAGTTGGAAACCGTAACTATGGCTACACCTTC. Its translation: CASSVGNRNYGYTF.

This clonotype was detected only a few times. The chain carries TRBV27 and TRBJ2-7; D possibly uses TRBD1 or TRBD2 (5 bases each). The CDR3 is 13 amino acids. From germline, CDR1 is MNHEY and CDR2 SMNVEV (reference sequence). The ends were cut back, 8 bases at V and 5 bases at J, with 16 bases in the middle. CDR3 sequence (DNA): TGTGCCAGCGGGGGAACCCTGGGAAACGAGCAGTACTTC. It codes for CASGGTLGNEQYF.

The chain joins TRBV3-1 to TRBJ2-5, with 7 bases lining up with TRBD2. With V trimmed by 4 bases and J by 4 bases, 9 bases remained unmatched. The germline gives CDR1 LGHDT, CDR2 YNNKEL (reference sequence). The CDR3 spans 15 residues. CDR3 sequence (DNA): TGTGCCAGCAGCCCCATCGTCGGGGGGAGAGAGACCCAGTACTTC. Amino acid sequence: CASSPIVGGRETQYF.

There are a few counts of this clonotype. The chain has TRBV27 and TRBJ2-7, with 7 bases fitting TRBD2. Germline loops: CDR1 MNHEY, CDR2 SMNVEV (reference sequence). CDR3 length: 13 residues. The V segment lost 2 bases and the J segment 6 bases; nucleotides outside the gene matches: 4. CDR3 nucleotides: TGTGCCAGCAGTTTAGCGGGAGCGGTCGAGCAGTACTTC. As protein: CASSLAGAVEQYF.

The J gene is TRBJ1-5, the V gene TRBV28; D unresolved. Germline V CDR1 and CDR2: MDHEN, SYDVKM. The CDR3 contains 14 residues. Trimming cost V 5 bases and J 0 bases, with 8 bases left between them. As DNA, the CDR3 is TGTGCCAGCAGTCTTGACTTTAGCAATCAGCCCCAGCATTTT. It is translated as CASSLDFSNQPQHF. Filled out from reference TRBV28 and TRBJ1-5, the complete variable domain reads DVKVTQSSRYLVKRTGEKVFLECVQDMDHENMFWYRQDPGLGLRLIYFSYDVKMKEKGDIPEGYSVSREKKERFSLILESASTNQTSMYLCASSLDFSNQPQHFGDGTRLSIL.

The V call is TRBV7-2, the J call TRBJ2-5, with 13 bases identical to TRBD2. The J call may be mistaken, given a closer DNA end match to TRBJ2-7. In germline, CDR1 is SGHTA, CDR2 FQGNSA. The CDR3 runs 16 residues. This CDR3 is CASSPRGTSGAYEQYF. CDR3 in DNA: TGTGCCAGCAGCCCGAGAGGGACTAGCGGGGCCTACGAGCAGTACTTC.

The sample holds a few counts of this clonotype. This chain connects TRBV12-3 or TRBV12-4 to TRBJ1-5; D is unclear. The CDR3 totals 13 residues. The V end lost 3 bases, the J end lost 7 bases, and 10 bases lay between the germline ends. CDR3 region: CASSLVVGQPQHF. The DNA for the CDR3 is TGTGCCAGCAGTTTGGTGGTTGGGCAGCCCCAGCATTTT.

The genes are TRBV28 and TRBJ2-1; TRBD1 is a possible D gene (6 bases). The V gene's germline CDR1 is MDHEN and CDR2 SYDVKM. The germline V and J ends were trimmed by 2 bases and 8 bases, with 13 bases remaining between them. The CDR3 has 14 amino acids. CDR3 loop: CASSLRGRYDEQFF. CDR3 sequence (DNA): TGTGCCAGCAGTTTAAGGGGGAGATACGATGAGCAGTTCTTC.